These T cell receptor beta chains were read from a single sample in a study of molecular identifiers for immune sequencing clone quantification. One entry per CDR3 protein results from TCRdb running MiXCR on the PCR reads. The table shows 15,000 to 20,000 distinct CDR3 sequences, with roughly 22% occurring only once. Sequenced material: naive CD8+ T cells from blood, with Jurkat cell RNA spiked in. These receptors originate from a human donor in good health. Some libraries in this study had Jurkat cell RNA spiked in. Each CDR3 is given with its conserved first and last residue. D genes are given only for firm matches. The size of a clone is reported for some rows only, either as once, few or many, or as a class for expanded clones.

>TRBD1|TRBV4-1|NA|TRBJ1-5
CASSQVQGARQPQHF
TGCGCCAGCAGCCAGGTACAGGGGGCACGGCAGCCCCAGCATTTT
>TRBD1|TRBV27|medium-sized|TRBJ1-2
CASSAGTGDFVYGYTF
TGTGCCAGCAGCGCCGGGACAGGGGATTTCGTCTATGGCTACACCTTC
>NA|TRBV20-1|NA|TRBJ2-3
CSAELEGTDTQYF
TGCAGTGCTGAATTAGAGGGCACAGATACGCAGTATTTT
>NA|TRBV29-1|many|TRBJ2-2
CSILDINTGELFF
TGCAGCATACTGGACATTAACACCGGGGAGCTGTTTTTT
>TRBD2|TRBV9|many|TRBJ2-2
CASSVGVLAGLAGELFF
TGTGCCAGCAGCGTAGGAGTATTAGCGGGACTGGCCGGGGAGCTGTTTTTT
>NA|TRBV7-8|many|TRBJ1-4
CASSLASTNEKLFF
TGTGCCAGCAGCTTAGCTTCAACTAATGAAAAACTGTTTTTT
>TRBD1|TRBV6-5|many|TRBJ1-1
CASSYQGAVTEAFF
TGTGCCAGCAGTTATCAGGGGGCGGTAACTGAAGCTTTCTTT
>NA|TRBV29-1|many|TRBJ2-5
CSVVGVLGAGETQYF
TGCAGCGTTGTGGGGGTATTGGGGGCGGGGGAGACCCAGTACTTC
>NA|TRBV13|medium-sized|TRBJ2-7
CASSWEGAVTYEQYF
TGTGCCAGCAGCTGGGAGGGGGCGGTTACCTACGAGCAGTACTTC
>NA|TRBV13|many|TRBJ2-7
CASSPGTATSGLSYEQYF
TGTGCCAGCAGCCCCGGGACAGCCACTAGCGGCCTCTCCTACGAGCAGTACTTC
>NA|TRBV11-2|NA|TRBJ2-2
CASSLPGAGTGELFF
TGTGCCAGCAGCTTACCGGGAGCTGGTACCGGGGAGCTGTTTTTT
>NA|TRBV4-1|NA|TRBJ2-3
CASSQDNVGWTQYF
TGCGCCAGCAGCCAAGATAACGTGGGTTGGACGCAGTATTTT
>NA|TRBV6-2/TRBV6-3|many|TRBJ2-7
CASSFTSYHEQYF
TGTGCCAGCAGTTTTACTAGCTACCACGAGCAGTACTTC
>TRBD2|TRBV20-1|medium-sized|TRBJ2-7
CSARPPRLAETNEQYF
TGCAGTGCTAGGCCCCCCAGACTAGCGGAAACTAACGAGCAGTACTTC
>NA|TRBV7-2|few|TRBJ1-3
CASSRDGSGNTIYF
TGTGCCAGCAGTCGGGACGGCTCAGGAAACACCATATATTTT
>NA|TRBV4-1|NA|TRBJ2-5
CASSQVSGQETQYF
TGCGCCAGCAGCCAAGTTTCAGGGCAAGAGACCCAGTACTTC
>NA|TRBV5-1|few|TRBJ1-4
CASSLSVGINEKLFF
TGCGCCAGCAGCTTGTCGGTAGGGATTAATGAAAAACTGTTTTTT
>NA|TRBV14|few|TRBJ2-3
CARPPDTQYF
TGTGCCAGGCCTCCAGATACGCAGTATTTT
>NA|TRBV12-3/TRBV12-4|NA|TRBJ2-5
CASSLLGDQETQYF
TGTGCCAGCAGTTTGCTGGGGGACCAAGAGACCCAGTACTTC
>TRBD1|TRBV13|many|TRBJ2-3
CASSSRTGIGADTQYF
TGTGCCAGCAGCTCCCGGACAGGGATCGGCGCAGATACGCAGTATTTT
>NA|TRBV27|medium-sized|TRBJ1-3
CASSLSGSLAGTIYF
TGTGCCAGCAGTTTGTCCGGCAGCCTTGCGGGCACCATATATTTT
>NA|TRBV11-2|NA|TRBJ1-3
CASSLGNTIYF
TGTGCCAGCAGCTTGGGAAACACCATATATTTT
>TRBD2|TRBV10-2|medium-sized|TRBJ2-3
CASSPLGSGEDTQYF
TGCGCCAGCAGTCCGCTGGGTAGCGGGGAGGATACGCAGTATTTT
>NA|TRBV4-2|many|TRBJ2-7
CASSQGTGRYEQYF
TGTGCCAGCAGCCAGGGGACTGGTCGCTACGAGCAGTACTTC
>TRBD1|TRBV7-6|many|TRBJ2-7
CASSSGQGVTGYEQYF
TGTGCCAGCAGCTCAGGACAGGGAGTTACGGGCTACGAGCAGTACTTC
>TRBD1|TRBV24-1|NA|TRBJ2-5
CATSDYLPGQQETQYF
TGTGCCACCAGTGATTATCTTCCGGGACAGCAAGAGACCCAGTACTTC
>NA|TRBV9|NA|TRBJ2-7
CASSVASLVYEQYF
TGTGCCAGCAGCGTAGCTAGTCTTGTCTACGAGCAGTACTTC
>NA|TRBV7-8|few|TRBJ2-7
CASSLEVQGRYEQYF
TGTGCCAGCAGCTTAGAGGTGCAGGGGCGCTACGAGCAGTACTTC
>NA|TRBV13|few|TRBJ2-7
CASSSRDKAYEQYF
TGTGCCAGCAGCTCCCGGGACAAGGCTTACGAGCAGTACTTC
>NA|TRBV10-3|many|TRBJ2-7
CAIKVAYEQYF
TGTGCCATCAAGGTAGCCTACGAGCAGTACTTC
>TRBD2|TRBV2|NA|TRBJ2-1
CASSVLAGARDNEQFF
TGTGCCAGCAGTGTCCTAGCGGGAGCCAGGGACAATGAGCAGTTCTTC
>NA|TRBV24-1|many|TRBJ2-1
CATSDPRVLYNEQFF
TGTGCCACCAGTGATCCGCGTGTGCTCTACAATGAGCAGTTCTTC
>TRBD1|TRBV3-1|many|TRBJ1-1
CASSLGTASWTEAFF
TGTGCCAGCAGCCTCGGGACAGCCTCTTGGACTGAAGCTTTCTTT
>NA|TRBV24-1|many|TRBJ2-1
CATSDKGLGDQFF
TGTGCCACCAGTGACAAAGGGCTAGGCGATCAGTTCTTC
>NA|TRBV4-1|few|TRBJ2-7
CASSQGVVTYEQYF
TGCGCCAGCAGCCAAGGGGTGGTAACCTACGAGCAGTACTTC
>TRBD1|TRBV4-3|medium-sized|TRBJ1-1
CASSHGTVNTEAFF
TGCGCCAGCAGCCATGGGACAGTCAACACTGAAGCTTTCTTT